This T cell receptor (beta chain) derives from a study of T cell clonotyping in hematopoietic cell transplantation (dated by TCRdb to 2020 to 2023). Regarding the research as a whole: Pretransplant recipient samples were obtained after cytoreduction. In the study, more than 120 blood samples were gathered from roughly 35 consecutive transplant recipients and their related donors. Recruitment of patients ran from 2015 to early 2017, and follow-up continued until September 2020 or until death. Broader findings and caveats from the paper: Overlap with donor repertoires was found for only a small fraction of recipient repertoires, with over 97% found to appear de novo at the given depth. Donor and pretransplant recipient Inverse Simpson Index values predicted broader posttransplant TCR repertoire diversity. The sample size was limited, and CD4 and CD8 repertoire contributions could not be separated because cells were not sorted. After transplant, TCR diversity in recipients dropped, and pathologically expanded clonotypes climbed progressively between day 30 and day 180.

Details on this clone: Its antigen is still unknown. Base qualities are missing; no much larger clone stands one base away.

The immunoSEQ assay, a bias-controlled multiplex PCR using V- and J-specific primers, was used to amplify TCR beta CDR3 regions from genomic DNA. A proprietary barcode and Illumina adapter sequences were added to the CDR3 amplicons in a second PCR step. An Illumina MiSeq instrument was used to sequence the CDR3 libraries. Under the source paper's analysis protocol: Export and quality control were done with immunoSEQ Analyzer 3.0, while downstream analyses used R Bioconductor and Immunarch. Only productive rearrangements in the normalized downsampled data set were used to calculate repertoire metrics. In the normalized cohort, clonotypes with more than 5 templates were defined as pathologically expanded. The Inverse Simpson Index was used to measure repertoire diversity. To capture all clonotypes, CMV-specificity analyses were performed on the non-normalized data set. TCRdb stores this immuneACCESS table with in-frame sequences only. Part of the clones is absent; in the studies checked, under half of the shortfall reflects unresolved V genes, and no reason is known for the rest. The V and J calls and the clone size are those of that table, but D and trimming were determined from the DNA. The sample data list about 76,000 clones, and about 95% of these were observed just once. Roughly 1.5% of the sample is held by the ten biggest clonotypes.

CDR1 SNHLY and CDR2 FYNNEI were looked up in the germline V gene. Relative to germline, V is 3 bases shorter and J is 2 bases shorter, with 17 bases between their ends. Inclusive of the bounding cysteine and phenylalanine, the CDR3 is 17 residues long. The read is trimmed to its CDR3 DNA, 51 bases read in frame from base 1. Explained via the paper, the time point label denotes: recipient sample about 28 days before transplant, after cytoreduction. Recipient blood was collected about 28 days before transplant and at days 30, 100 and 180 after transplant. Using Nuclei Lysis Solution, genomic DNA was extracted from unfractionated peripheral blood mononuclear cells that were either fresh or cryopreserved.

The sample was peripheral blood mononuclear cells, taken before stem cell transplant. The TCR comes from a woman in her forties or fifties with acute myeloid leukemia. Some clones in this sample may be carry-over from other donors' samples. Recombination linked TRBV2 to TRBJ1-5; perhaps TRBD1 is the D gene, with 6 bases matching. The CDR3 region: CASSDVARGGGNQPQHF. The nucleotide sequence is TGTGCCAGCAGTGACGTAGCCAGGGGCGGCGGCAATCAGCCCCAGCATTTT.